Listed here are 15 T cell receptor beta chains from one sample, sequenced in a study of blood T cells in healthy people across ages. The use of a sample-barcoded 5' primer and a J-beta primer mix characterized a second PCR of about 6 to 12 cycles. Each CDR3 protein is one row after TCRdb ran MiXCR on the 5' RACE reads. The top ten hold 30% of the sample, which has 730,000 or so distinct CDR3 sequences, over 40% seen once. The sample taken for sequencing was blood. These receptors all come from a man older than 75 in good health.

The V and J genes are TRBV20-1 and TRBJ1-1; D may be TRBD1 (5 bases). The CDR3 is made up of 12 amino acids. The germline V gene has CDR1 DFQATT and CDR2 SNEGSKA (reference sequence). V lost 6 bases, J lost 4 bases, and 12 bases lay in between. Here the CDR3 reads CSARRDSTEAFF. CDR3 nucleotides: TGCAGTGCGAGACGGGACTCCACTGAAGCTTTCTTT.

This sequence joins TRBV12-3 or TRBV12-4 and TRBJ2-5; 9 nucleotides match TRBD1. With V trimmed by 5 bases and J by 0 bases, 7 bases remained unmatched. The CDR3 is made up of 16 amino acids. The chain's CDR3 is CASSIGQGPNQETQYF. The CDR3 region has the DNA TGTGCCAGCAGTATCGGACAGGGGCCAAACCAAGAGACCCAGTACTTC.

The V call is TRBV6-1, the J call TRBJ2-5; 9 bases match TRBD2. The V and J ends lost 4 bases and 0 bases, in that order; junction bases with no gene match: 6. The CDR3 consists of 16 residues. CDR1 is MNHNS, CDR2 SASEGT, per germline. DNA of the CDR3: TGTGCCAGCAGTGTCAGACTAGCGGTGTACCAAGAGACCCAGTACTTC. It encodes CASSVRLAVYQETQYF.

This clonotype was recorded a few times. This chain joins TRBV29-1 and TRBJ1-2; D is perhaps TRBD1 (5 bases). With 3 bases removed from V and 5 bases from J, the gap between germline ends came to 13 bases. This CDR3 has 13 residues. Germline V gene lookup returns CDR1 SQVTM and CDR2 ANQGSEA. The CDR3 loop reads CSVERDSLYGYTF. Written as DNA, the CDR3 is TGCAGCGTTGAGCGGGACTCACTATATGGCTACACCTTC.

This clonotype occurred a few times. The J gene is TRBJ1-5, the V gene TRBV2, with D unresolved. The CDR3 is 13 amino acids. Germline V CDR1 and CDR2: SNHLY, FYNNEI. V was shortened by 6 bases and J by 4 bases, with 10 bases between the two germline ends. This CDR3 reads CASRVERNQPQHF. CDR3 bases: TGTGCCAGCAGAGTCGAAAGAAATCAGCCCCAGCATTTT. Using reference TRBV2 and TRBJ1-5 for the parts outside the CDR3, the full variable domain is EPEVTQTPSHQVTQMGQEVILRCVPISNHLYFYWYRQILGQKVEFLVSFYNNEISEKSEIFDDQFSVERPDGSNFTLKIRSTKLEDSAMYFCASRVERNQPQHFGDGTRLSIL.

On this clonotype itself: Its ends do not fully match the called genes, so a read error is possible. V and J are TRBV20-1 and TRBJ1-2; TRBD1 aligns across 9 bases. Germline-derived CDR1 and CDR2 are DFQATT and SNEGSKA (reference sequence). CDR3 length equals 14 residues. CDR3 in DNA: TGCAGTCCTAGCCCGTCGGGACAGGGTTTTGGCTACACCTTC. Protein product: CSPSPSGQGFGYTF.

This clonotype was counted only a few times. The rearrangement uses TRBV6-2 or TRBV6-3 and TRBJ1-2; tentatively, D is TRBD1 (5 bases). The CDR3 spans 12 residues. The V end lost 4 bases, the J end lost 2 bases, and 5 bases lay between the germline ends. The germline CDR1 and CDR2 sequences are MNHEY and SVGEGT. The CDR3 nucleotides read TGTGCCAGCAGTTGGACAAACTATGGCTACACCTTC. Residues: CASSWTNYGYTF.

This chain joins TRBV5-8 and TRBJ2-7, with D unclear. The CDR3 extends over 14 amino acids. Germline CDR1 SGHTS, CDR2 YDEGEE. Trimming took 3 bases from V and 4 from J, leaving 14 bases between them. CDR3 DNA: TGTGCCAGCAGCTCGAATGGGAAAAGGTACGAGCAGTACTTC. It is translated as CASSSNGKRYEQYF.

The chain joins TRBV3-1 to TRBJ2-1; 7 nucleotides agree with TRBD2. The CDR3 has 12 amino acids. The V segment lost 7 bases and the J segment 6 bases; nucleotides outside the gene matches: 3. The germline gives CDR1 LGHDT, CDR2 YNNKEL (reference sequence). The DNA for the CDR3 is TGTGCCAGCAAGGGGACTATCAATGAGCAGTTCTTC. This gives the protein CASKGTINEQFF.

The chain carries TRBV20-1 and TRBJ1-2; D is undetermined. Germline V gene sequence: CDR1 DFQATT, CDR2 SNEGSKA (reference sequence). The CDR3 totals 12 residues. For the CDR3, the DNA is TGCAGGGTAACGGACGAGTTAGATGGCTACACCTTC. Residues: CRVTDELDGYTF.

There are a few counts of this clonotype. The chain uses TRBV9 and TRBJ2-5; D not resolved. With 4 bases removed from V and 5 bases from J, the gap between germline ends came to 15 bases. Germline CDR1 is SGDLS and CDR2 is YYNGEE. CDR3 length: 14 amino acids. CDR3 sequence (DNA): TGTGCCAGCAGCCCCAAACTCCCACACGAGACCCAGTACTTC. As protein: CASSPKLPHETQYF.

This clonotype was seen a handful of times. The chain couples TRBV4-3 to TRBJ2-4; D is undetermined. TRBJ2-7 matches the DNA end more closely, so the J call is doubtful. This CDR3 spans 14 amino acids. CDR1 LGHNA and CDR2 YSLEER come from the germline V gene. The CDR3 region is CASSQIGSPYEQYF. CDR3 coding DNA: TGCGCCAGCAGCCAAATCGGGTCCCCCTACGAGCAGTACTTC.

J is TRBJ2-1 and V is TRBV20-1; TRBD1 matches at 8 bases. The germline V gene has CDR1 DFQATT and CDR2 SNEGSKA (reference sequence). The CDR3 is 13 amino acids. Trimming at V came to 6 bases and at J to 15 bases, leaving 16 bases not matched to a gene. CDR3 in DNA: TGCAGTGCCCATGCCGAAGGCACAGGGGGTGGGTTCTTC. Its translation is CSAHAEGTGGGFF.

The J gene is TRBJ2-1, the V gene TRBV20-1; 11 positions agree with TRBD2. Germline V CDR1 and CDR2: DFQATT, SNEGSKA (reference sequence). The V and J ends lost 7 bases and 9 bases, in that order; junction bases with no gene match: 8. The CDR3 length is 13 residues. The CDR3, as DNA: TGCAGTGAAATGACTAGCGGGAAGGGTGAGCAGTTCTTC. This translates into CSEMTSGKGEQFF.

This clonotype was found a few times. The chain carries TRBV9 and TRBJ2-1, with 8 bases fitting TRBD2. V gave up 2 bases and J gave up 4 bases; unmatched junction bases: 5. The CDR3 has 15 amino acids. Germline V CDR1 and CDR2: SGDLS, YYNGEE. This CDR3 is CASSVSGGRYNEQFF. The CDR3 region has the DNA TGTGCCAGCAGCGTTTCGGGAGGGCGGTACAATGAGCAGTTCTTC.